A selection of T cell receptor beta chains follows, all from one sample in a study of blood T cell repertoires in COVID-19. Clones were read by immunoSEQ multiplex PCR, and TCRdb kept only the in-frame ones, dropping some. The table has 100,000 to 150,000 clones, more than 70% seen once. Sequencing was done on a sample of peripheral blood. The receptor source for this set is a woman over 75 with acute or convalescent COVID-19. The CDR3 runs from the conserved cysteine through the conserved F or W. A D gene is named only where the DNA matches it firmly. Expanded clones get a size class; other rows say once, few or many, or leave the size out.

TRBD1	once	TRBJ1-2	TRBV19	CASIDRVNYGYTF	TGTGCCAGTATTGACAGGGTTAACTATGGCTACACCTTC
TRBD1	-	TRBJ2-1	TRBV29-1	CSAGQGGNEQFF	TGCAGCGCTGGACAGGGGGGCAATGAGCAGTTCTTC
TRBD2	-	TRBJ2-7	TRBV3-1/TRBV3-2	CASSQVDSGRPYEQYF	TGTGCCAGCAGCCAAGTTGATAGCGGGAGGCCCTACGAGCAGTACTTC
-	-	TRBJ1-4	TRBV4-2	CASSQDKQATNEKLFF	TGTGCCAGCAGCCAAGATAAACAGGCAACTAATGAAAAACTGTTTTTT
-	-	TRBJ2-7	TRBV5-4	CASSERSSYEQYF	TGTGCCAGCAGCGAAAGGAGCTCCTACGAGCAGTACTTC
TRBD1	-	TRBJ2-1	TRBV5-1	CASSLTPGQGNEQFF	TGCGCCAGCAGCTTGACACCGGGACAGGGAAATGAGCAGTTCTTC
TRBD2	-	TRBJ2-1	TRBV11-2	CASRRGGRSYNEQFF	TGTGCCAGCAGGCGCGGGGGGCGTTCCTACAATGAGCAGTTCTTC
TRBD2	once	TRBJ2-3	TRBV27	CASSLSIIAGVDTQYF	TGTGCCAGCAGTTTATCGATAATAGCGGGAGTGGATACGCAGTATTTT
-	few	TRBJ1-3	TRBV7-2	CASSLWASSGNTIYF	TGTGCCAGCAGCTTGTGGGCGTCCTCTGGAAACACCATATATTTT
TRBD1	-	TRBJ2-2	TRBV6-5	CASRDRGRNTGELFF	TGTGCCAGCAGGGACAGGGGGCGCAACACCGGGGAGCTGTTTTTT
TRBD1	-	TRBJ2-1	TRBV7-9	CASSFDRGVYNEQFF	TGTGCCAGCAGCTTTGACAGGGGCGTCTACAATGAGCAGTTCTTC
-	-	TRBJ1-5	TRBV19	CASSIEQNQPQHF	TGTGCCAGTAGTATAGAACAGAATCAGCCCCAGCATTTT
-	few	TRBJ2-5	TRBV15	CATSWPGQETQYF	TGTGCCACCAGCTGGCCCGGGCAAGAGACCCAGTACTTC
-	-	TRBJ1-5	TRBV19	CASSIRPTGSNQPQHF	TGTGCCAGTAGTATACGCCCGACAGGCAGTAATCAGCCCCAGCATTTT
-	-	TRBJ2-7	TRBV4-3	CASSYMANPSYEQYF	TGCGCCAGCAGCTACATGGCCAACCCCTCGTACGAGCAGTACTTC
TRBD1	-	TRBJ2-1	TRBV12-3/TRBV12-4	CASSLTGRNEQFF	TGTGCCAGCAGTTTGACAGGGCGAAATGAGCAGTTCTTC
-	-	TRBJ2-2	TRBV28	CASRIQNTGELFF	TGTGCCAGCAGGATACAGAACACCGGGGAGCTGTTTTTT
TRBD2	-	TRBJ2-3	TRBV5-1	CASSFLALAGGTDTQYF	TGCGCCAGCTCCTTTTTAGCCCTAGCGGGGGGCACAGATACGCAGTATTTT
TRBD1	once	TRBJ1-3	TRBV9	CASSPGTGWNTIYF	TGTGCCAGCAGCCCCGGGACAGGGTGGAACACCATATATTTT
TRBD1	-	TRBJ1-2	TRBV4-2	CASSQEGTGGLNYGYTF	TGTGCCAGCAGCCAAGAGGGAACAGGGGGCCTGAACTATGGCTACACCTTC
TRBD1	-	TRBJ1-5	TRBV7-8	CASSADGTVFNQPQHF	TGTGCCAGCAGCGCAGACGGGACAGTTTTCAATCAGCCCCAGCATTTT
-	-	TRBJ1-6	TRBV5-1	CASSFQGGDSPLHF	TGCGCCAGCAGCTTCCAAGGGGGAGATTCACCCCTCCACTTT
-	-	TRBJ1-1	TRBV4-3	CASSQVRVRGTEAFF	TGCGCCAGCAGCCAAGTAAGGGTTCGGGGCACTGAAGCTTTCTTT
-	once	TRBJ1-1	TRBV2	CASSVGRRNTEAFF	TGTGCCAGCAGTGTGGGGAGGAGGAACACTGAAGCTTTCTTT
TRBD1	-	TRBJ2-5	TRBV19	CASSPPAQGVGLLKETQYF	TGTGCCAGTAGCCCACCGGCGCAGGGGGTCGGTCTTTTAAAAGAGACCCAGTACTTC
TRBD2	-	TRBJ2-5	TRBV5-1	CASSPSPSGRTSGTQYF	TGCGCCAGCAGCCCCTCTCCTAGCGGGAGGACCTCGGGTACCCAGTACTTC
TRBD1	-	TRBJ2-5	TRBV18	CASSPGTGGKTQYF	TGTGCCAGCTCACCGGGGACAGGGGGAAAGACCCAGTACTTC
TRBD1	-	TRBJ2-7	TRBV29-1	CSVLGQVYEQYF	TGCAGCGTTCTCGGACAGGTCTACGAGCAGTACTTC
TRBD1	-	TRBJ2-7	TRBV4-1	CASSHPRGQGKSYEQYF	TGCGCCAGCAGCCATCCCCGGGGACAGGGCAAATCCTACGAGCAGTACTTC
TRBD1	-	TRBJ1-6	TRBV15	CATSSQGANSPLHF	TGTGCCACCAGCAGTCAGGGGGCAAACTCACCCCTCCACTTT
-	-	TRBJ1-6	TRBV5-1	CASSLEGNSPLHF	TGCGCCAGCAGCTTGGAGGGGAATTCACCCCTCCACTTT
TRBD1	-	TRBJ1-4	TRBV19	CATLDRGEKLFF	TGTGCCACCCTCGACAGGGGTGAAAAACTGTTTTTT
TRBD1	-	TRBJ2-5	TRBV5-4	CASSLSLGGIETQYF	TGTGCCAGCAGCTTGAGTCTAGGGGGCATTGAGACCCAGTACTTC
TRBD2	-	TRBJ2-1	TRBV6-2/TRBV6-3	CASNPGLAGTGLKNEQFF	TGTGCCAGCAACCCGGGACTAGCGGGGACGGGGTTGAAAAATGAGCAGTTCTTC
-	-	TRBJ1-3	TRBV7-6	CASSLVARSGNTIYF	TGTGCCAGCAGCTTAGTGGCCCGCTCTGGAAACACCATATATTTT
TRBD1	-	TRBJ2-7	TRBV5-1	CASSRGQAYEQYF	TGCGCCAGCAGCAGGGGACAGGCCTACGAGCAGTACTTC
TRBD1	-	TRBJ1-5	TRBV25-1	CASSDNDRANSNQPQHF	TGTGCCAGCAGTGATAATGACAGGGCGAATAGCAATCAGCCCCAGCATTTT
-	-	TRBJ1-5	TRBV28	CASTRTDYGNQPQHF	TGTGCCAGCACTAGGACAGACTATGGCAATCAGCCCCAGCATTTT
TRBD1	-	TRBJ1-6	TRBV4-1	CASSQASLPGTGDSPLHF	TGCGCCAGCAGCCAAGCATCCCTCCCCGGGACAGGGGATTCACCCCTCCACTTT
-	-	TRBJ1-2	TRBV19	CASSIMGAAHYGYTF	TGTGCCAGTAGTATCATGGGCGCAGCTCACTATGGCTACACCTTC
TRBD1	-	TRBJ1-3	TRBV6-5	CASSRGQGGNTIYF	TGTGCCAGCAGCCGCGGACAGGGTGGAAACACCATATATTTT
-	-	TRBJ1-1	TRBV5-4	CASSQRATEAFF	TGTGCCAGCAGCCAGCGGGCGACTGAAGCTTTCTTT